The T cell receptor beta chain under discussion was sequenced for a study of regulatory T cells in long-lasting Graves disease. To note about this clonotype: As yet, its antigen is unknown. This could be a read error, since a much larger clone is one nucleotide away.

The CDR3 totals 13 residues. Looked up from germline, CDR1 is LGHDT and CDR2 is YNNKEL (reference sequence). General observations from the study: Lower TCR diversity characterized persistent Graves' patients relative to newly diagnosed patients.

Libraries of TCR beta came from iRepertoire HTBI primers plus Arm-PCR of CDR3 regions. TCRdb itself ran the multiplex PCR reads through MiXCR, one entry per CDR3 protein. Here the sample spans approximately 560,000 distinct CDR3 sequences, about 16% being singletons. Time point noted: newly diagnosed GD, antithyroid drugs for less than 3 months. Preparation of the TCR library used RNA extracted from PBMCs. The source of the patients was an endocrinology department in Xi'an, China. The same data also contributed to another study, on T cells in Graves' hyperthyroidism and ophthalmopathy. That paper states: Researchers ran a first-round RT-PCR on the TCR CDR3 using the HTBI primer set.

The chain has TRBV3-1 and TRBJ2-4; no reliable D call. The sequencing used peripheral blood mononuclear cells (PBMCs), collected at new diagnosis, from a patient treated with antithyroid drugs. This clonotype originated in a young man with Graves disease. CDR3 coding DNA: TGTGCCACCAGCCTAGGAGACGCGCAGATTAAGTACTTC. This encodes CATSLGDAQIKYF. The full variable domain, in which reference TRBV3-1 and TRBJ2-4 provide the parts outside the CDR3, is DTAVSQTPKYLVTQMGNDKSIKCEQNLGHDTMYWYKQDSKKFLKIMFSYNNKELIINETVPNRFSPKSPDKAHLNLHINSLELGDSAVYFCATSLGDAQIKYFGAGTRLSVL.